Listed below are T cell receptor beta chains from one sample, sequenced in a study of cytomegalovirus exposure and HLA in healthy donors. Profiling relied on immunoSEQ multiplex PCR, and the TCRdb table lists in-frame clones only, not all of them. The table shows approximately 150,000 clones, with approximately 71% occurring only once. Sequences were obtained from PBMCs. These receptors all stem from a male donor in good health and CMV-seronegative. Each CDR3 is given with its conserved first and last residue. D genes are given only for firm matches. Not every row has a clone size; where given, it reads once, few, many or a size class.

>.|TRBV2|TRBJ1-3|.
TGTGCCAGCAGTACTCTCGGGGACACCATATATTTT
CASSTLGDTIYF
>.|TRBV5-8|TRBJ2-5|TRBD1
TGTGCCAGCAGTTCCGGGACAGGGGGCGAAGAGACCCAGTACTTC
CASSSGTGGEETQYF
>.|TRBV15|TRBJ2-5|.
TGTGCCACCAGCAGAGACTCAGGGGATCTAGAGACCCAGTACTTC
CATSRDSGDLETQYF
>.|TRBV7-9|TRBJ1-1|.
TGTGCCAGCAGCTTATCTTGGGGACACATGAACACTGAAGCTTTCTTT
CASSLSWGHMNTEAFF
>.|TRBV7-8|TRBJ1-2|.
TGTGCCAGCAGCACTACAGGGATTCGCTATGGCTACACCTTC
CASSTTGIRYGYTF
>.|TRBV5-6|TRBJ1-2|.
TGTGCCACCAGCGGGACAAGGCATTATGGCTACACCTTC
CATSGTRHYGYTF
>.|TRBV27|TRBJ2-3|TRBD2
TGTGCCAGCAGTTGGGGACTAGAGGCAGATACGCAGTATTTT
CASSWGLEADTQYF
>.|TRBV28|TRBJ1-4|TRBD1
TGTGCCAGCAGTGTAGCCGGGACAGCCGAAAAACTGTTTTTT
CASSVAGTAEKLFF
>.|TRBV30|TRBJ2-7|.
TGTGCCTGGAGTGAAACAGGGCCAGGCGAGCAGTACTTC
CAWSETGPGEQYF
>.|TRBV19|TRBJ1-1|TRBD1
TGTGCCAGTAGTACGCAACCGGGACAGGGAGAAGCTTTCTTT
CASSTQPGQGEAFF
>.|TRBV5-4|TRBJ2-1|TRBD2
TGTGCCAGCAGCTATAGCATAGCGGGAACGAATGAGCAGTTCTTC
CASSYSIAGTNEQFF
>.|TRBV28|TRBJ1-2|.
TGTGCCAGCAGTCTGGACACAAACTATGGCTACACCTTC
CASSLDTNYGYTF
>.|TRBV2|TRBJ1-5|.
TGTGCCAGCACGGAGGGATGGAATCAGCCCCAGCATTTT
CASTEGWNQPQHF
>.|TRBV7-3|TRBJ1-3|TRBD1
TGTGCCAGCAGCCCCAGACAGGGTGGAAACACCATATATTTT
CASSPRQGGNTIYF
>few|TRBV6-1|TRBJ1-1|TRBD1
TGTGCCAGCAGTATGACAGGGGAGGGTGAAGCTTTCTTT
CASSMTGEGEAFF
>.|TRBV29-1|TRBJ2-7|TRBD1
TGCAGCGCAACGACAGGGGGCAACGAGCAGTACTTC
CSATTGGNEQYF
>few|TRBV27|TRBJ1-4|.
TGTGCCAGCAGAAAACTAGGAGCTAATGAAAAACTGTTTTTT
CASRKLGANEKLFF
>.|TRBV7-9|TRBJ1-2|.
TGTGCCAGCAGCTTAGATCCGGGCTACACCTTC
CASSLDPGYTF
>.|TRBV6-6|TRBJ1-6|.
TGTGCCAGCACCACGGGGGGGGCGTATAATTCACCCCTCCACTTT
CASTTGGAYNSPLHF
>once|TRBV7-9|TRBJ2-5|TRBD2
TGTGCCAGCAGCTTGGCTAGCGGGGGCCTGGGAGAGACCCAGTACTTC
CASSLASGGLGETQYF